This T cell receptor (beta chain) was observed in a study of shared clonotypes between healthy human individuals. About the study: For every donor, three CD4 naive, three CD4 memory, two CD8 naive and one CD8 memory plates were used.

Assay used: immunoSEQ multiplex PCR; TCRdb lists only in-frame clones, some missing. This sample has approximately 980,000 clones, with around 80% found just once. This clone was picked up a small number of times. Material: memory CD4+ T cells sorted from blood. Subset in this sample: CD45RA-negative fraction. The sequence derives from a man aged 18 to 30 in good health.

CDR3 nucleotides: TGTGCCAGCAGCAGTAGTTTGAACACTGAAGCTTTCTTT. This encodes CASSSSLNTEAFF. The chain employs TRBV27 and TRBJ1-1; D unresolved. The length of the CDR3 is 13 residues. V lost 6 bases, J lost 0 bases, and 8 bases lay in between. CDR1 and CDR2 (germline): MNHEY, SMNVEV (reference sequence).